The following is a T cell receptor (beta chain) sequence with its context. The antigen remains unidentified. These data belong to a study of T cell responses to AZD1222 COVID-19 vaccine. On the study more broadly: Analysis merged second doses at about 4 or about 12 weeks. Study-level points and caveats: The CD4 TCRs associated with vaccination extended across spike and predominated at 160-218 and 743-854.

This CDR3 has 14 residues. With 5 bases clipped from V and 6 bases from J, the junction kept 6 bases outside the gene matches. Germline lookup yields CDR1 MNHEY and CDR2 SMNVEV (reference sequence). Assay: immunoSEQ multiplex PCR; the TCRdb copy retains only in-frame clones and omits some. The repertoire holds roughly 100,000 clones, 80% to 90% seen once, with under 2% in the top ten. J is TRBJ2-1 and V is TRBV27, with 8 bases that match TRBD1. This specimen consisted of peripheral blood, obtained on day 0 of AZD1222 vaccination. This sequence originates from an adult in good health. The DNA of the CDR3 is TGTGCCAGCAGTCTCCGGGACAGGAGCAATGAGCAGTTCTTC. Translating gives CASSLRDRSNEQFF.